The 21 T cell receptor beta chains below come from one sample, sequenced in a study of cytomegalovirus exposure and HLA in healthy donors. Primers included in the PCR were 60 Vbeta and 13 Jbeta primers. Method: immunoSEQ multiplex PCR; TCRdb's copy keeps in-frame clones and lacks some. Its listing shows about 70,000 clones. The sequencing input was PBMCs. The receptor set was obtained from a woman aged 25 to 45 in good health and CMV-seronegative.

This chain links TRBV5-1 with TRBJ2-2, with 12 bases lining up with TRBD2. The CDR3 extends over 16 amino acids. CDR1 is SGHRS and CDR2 is YFSETQ in the germline V gene. With 3 bases clipped from V and 8 bases from J, the junction kept 8 bases outside the gene matches. The CDR3 DNA reads as TGCGCCAGCAGCTACGGACTAGCGGGACCCGAGGGGGAGCTGTTTTTT. It codes for CASSYGLAGPEGELFF.

CDR3 coding DNA: TGTGCCAGCAGCACTGCTCGGGGTAGGGGGACTGAAGCTTTCTTT. This sequence encodes CASSTARGRGTEAFF. The chain combines TRBV9 with TRBJ1-1; a weak D match, TRBD1 (6 bases). Germline CDR1 reads SGDLS; CDR2 reads YYNGEE. Trimming removed 4 bases at V and 5 bases at J, with 18 bases between. There are 15 residues in the CDR3.

The J gene is TRBJ2-7, the V gene TRBV6-5; 7 nucleotides match TRBD1. The CDR3 spans 14 residues. The germline V gene encodes CDR1 MNHEY and CDR2 SVGAGI. The J segment lost 4 bases and the V segment lost 4 bases, leaving 7 bases of the junction unmatched. CDR3 nucleotide sequence: TGTGCCAGCAGTTTACTTCCAGGGGGTTACGAGCAGTACTTC. This encodes CASSLLPGGYEQYF.

The chain recombines TRBV18 with TRBJ1-2, with TRBD1 matching 8 bases. The CDR3 has 14 residues. V lost 3 bases and J lost 4; bases outside the gene matches: 4. In germline, CDR1 is KGHSH, CDR2 LQKENI. The CDR3 loop reads CASSPPGQAYGYTF. The CDR3 DNA follows: TGTGCCAGCTCACCTCCGGGACAGGCCTATGGCTACACCTTC.

The gene calls are TRBV19 and TRBJ2-6; TRBD2 matches 8 bases. V lost 8 bases, J lost 0 bases, and 6 bases stayed unmatched. Germline V gene lookup returns CDR1 LNHDA and CDR2 SQIVND (reference sequence). This CDR3 contains 16 residues. The CDR3 DNA follows: TGTGCCAGTGCCCCCGGGGGGGCCTCTGGGGCCAACGTCCTGACTTTC. It codes for CASAPGGASGANVLTF.

This chain links TRBV27 with TRBJ1-1, with D unresolved. CDR3 length: 15 residues. The V gene's germline CDR1 is MNHEY and CDR2 SMNVEV (reference sequence). Deletions cut 2 bases from V and 0 bases from J, with 10 bases between. Here the CDR3 reads CASSLSQAMNTEAFF. The CDR3 region has the DNA TGTGCCAGCAGTTTAAGTCAGGCGATGAACACTGAAGCTTTCTTT.

The gene calls are TRBV10-3 and TRBJ1-5, with 7 nucleotides matching TRBD1. Germline loops: CDR1 ENHRY, CDR2 SYGVKD. There are 14 residues in the CDR3. With 10 bases clipped from V and 0 bases from J, the junction kept 6 bases outside the gene matches. The DNA of the CDR3 is TGTGCCAGTACAGGGGCTGGTAGCAATCAGCCCCAGCATTTT. Its translation: CASTGAGSNQPQHF.

The chain couples TRBV19 to TRBJ2-2, with 7 bases fitting TRBD1. The J segment lost 7 bases and the V segment lost 6 bases, leaving 8 bases of the junction unmatched. Germline CDR1 reads LNHDA; CDR2 reads SQIVND (reference sequence). CDR3 length: 14 amino acids. CDR3 in DNA: TGTGCCAGTAGCCCGGGACAGCTCATCGGGGAGCTGTTTTTT. It specifies CASSPGQLIGELFF.

This chain links TRBV28 with TRBJ2-1; 10 bases are a match to TRBD2. The trim removed 3 bases at V and 0 bases at J, leaving 5 bases unmatched. Germline CDR1 and CDR2: MDHEN and SYDVKM. The CDR3 is 17 residues long. CDR3 protein: CASSFPPSGGSYNEQFF. The DNA for the CDR3 is TGTGCCAGCAGTTTCCCCCCTAGCGGGGGCTCCTACAATGAGCAGTTCTTC.

Comment on this clone: The junction does not match germline at one end; this may be a read error. This sequence joins TRBV7-2 and TRBJ2-7, with D perhaps matching TRBD2 (7 bases). The CDR3 has 13 residues. Germline V gene lookup returns CDR1 SGHTA and CDR2 FQGNSA. The CDR3 coding sequence is TGTGCCAGCAGCTTAGACGACCGCGGGGGCCGAATTTTC. Protein: CASSLDDRGGRIF.

The chain has TRBV19 and TRBJ2-5; 7 nucleotides line up with TRBD1. The CDR3 has 16 residues. The V gene end was trimmed by 6 bases and the J gene end by 1 base; junction bases not matched to a gene: 11. Germline V lookup: CDR1 LNHDA, CDR2 SQIVND (reference sequence). CDR3 sequence: CASSPTTGTAQETQYF. CDR3 DNA sequence: TGTGCCAGTAGCCCAACGACGGGGACAGCCCAAGAGACCCAGTACTTC. Full variable domain (outside the CDR3, taken from reference TRBV19 and TRBJ2-5): DGGITQSPKYLFRKEGQNVTLSCEQNLNHDAMYWYRQDPGQGLRLIYYSQIVNDFQKGDIAEGYSVSREKKESFPLTVTSAQKNPTAFYLCASSPTTGTAQETQYFGPGTRLLVL.

The rearrangement links TRBV11-3 to TRBJ2-1; tentative D call: TRBD2 (5 bases). Looked up from germline, CDR1 is SGHNT and CDR2 is YENEEA. The CDR3 covers 16 residues. V lost 0 bases and J lost 5, with 14 bases in between. The CDR3 is CASSLESGYPDNEQFF. The CDR3 DNA is TGTGCCAGCAGCTTAGAAAGCGGCTACCCCGACAATGAGCAGTTCTTC. The variable domain in full, completed from reference TRBV11-3 and TRBJ2-1, reads EAGVVQSPRYKIIEKKQPVAFWCNPISGHNTLYWYLQNLGQGPELLIRYENEEAVDDSQLPKDRFSAERLKGVDSTLKIQPAELGDSAVYLCASSLESGYPDNEQFFGPGTRLTVL.

The chain is built from TRBV5-1 and TRBJ2-7; a possible D gene is TRBD1 (6 bases). The CDR3 consists of 12 residues. CDR1 is SGHRS, CDR2 YFSETQ, per germline. Trimming stripped 0 bases from V and 6 bases from J, with 7 bases between. CDR3 sequence: CASSLVGGEQYF. CDR3 nucleotide sequence: TGCGCCAGCAGCTTGGTAGGGGGCGAGCAGTACTTC. Looking up the rest from reference TRBV5-1 and TRBJ2-7 gives the full variable domain: KAGVTQTPRYLIKTRGQQVTLSCSPISGHRSVSWYQQTPGQGLQFLFEYFSETQRNKGNFPGRFSGRQFSNSRSEMNVSTLELGDSALYLCASSLVGGEQYFGPGTRLTVT.

V and J are TRBV5-1 and TRBJ2-5; the match to TRBD2 covers 8 bases. The CDR3 loop spans 16 amino acids. With V trimmed by 4 bases and J by 3 bases, 11 bases remained unmatched. CDR1 is SGHRS and CDR2 is YFSETQ in the germline V gene. This chain's CDR3 is CASSLDWGGRKETQYF. The CDR3 bases are TGCGCCAGCAGCCTGGATTGGGGCGGGAGGAAAGAGACCCAGTACTTC. Variable domain in full (rest from reference TRBV5-1 and TRBJ2-5): KAGVTQTPRYLIKTRGQQVTLSCSPISGHRSVSWYQQTPGQGLQFLFEYFSETQRNKGNFPGRFSGRQFSNSRSEMNVSTLELGDSALYLCASSLDWGGRKETQYFGPGTRLLVL.

For the CDR3, the DNA is TGTGCCATCACTGGACAGGTTGGTCAGCCCCAGCATTTT. Its protein product is CAITGQVGQPQHF. This chain links TRBV10-3 with TRBJ1-5, with 7 bases matching TRBD1. Looked up from germline, CDR1 is ENHRY and CDR2 is SYGVKD. J lost 6 bases, V lost 7 bases, and 6 bases had no gene match. This CDR3 comprises 13 residues.

CDR3 in DNA: TGTGCCAGCAGCTTGGCCGGCAAGCGGGCCTCCTACGAGCAGTACTTC. Its protein is CASSLAGKRASYEQYF. The chain employs TRBV5-4 and TRBJ2-7, with D tentatively TRBD2 (6 bases). The CDR3 has 16 residues. Trimming pared 0 bases from V and 0 bases from J, leaving 13 bases between. Germline-derived CDR1 and CDR2 are SGHNT and YYREEE (reference sequence).

This chain connects TRBV18 to TRBJ2-5; the D gene is possibly TRBD2 (6 bases). CDR3 length: 14 amino acids. Germline V gene data show CDR1 as KGHSH and CDR2 as LQKENI. Trimming cost V 5 bases and J 0 bases, with 10 bases left between them. The CDR3, as DNA: TGTGCCAGCTCATCGGGACTGTACCAAGAGACCCAGTACTTC. Protein product: CASSSGLYQETQYF.

The genes are TRBV9 and TRBJ2-7; TRBD1 is a possible D gene (5 bases). The CDR3 is 13 amino acids. V was clipped by 0 bases and J by 2 bases, with 6 bases between them. Germline lookup yields CDR1 SGDLS and CDR2 YYNGEE. As DNA, the CDR3 is TGTGCCAGCAGCGTAGAGGGGACCTACGAGCAGTACTTC. This encodes CASSVEGTYEQYF.

This rearrangement joins TRBV28 to TRBJ2-6; 7 bases fit TRBD2. The V segment lost 4 bases and the J segment 0 bases; nucleotides outside the gene matches: 3. Looked up from germline, CDR1 is MDHEN and CDR2 is SYDVKM. This CDR3 contains 16 residues. This CDR3 reads CASSSWTSSGANVLTF. CDR3 bases: TGTGCCAGCAGTTCCTGGACTAGCTCTGGGGCCAACGTCCTGACTTTC.

This rearrangement joins TRBV6-6 to TRBJ2-1; 7 bases fit TRBD1. The germline CDR1 and CDR2 sequences are MNHNY and SVGAGI (reference sequence). This CDR3 comprises 14 residues. J lost 4 bases, V lost 4 bases, and 4 bases had no gene match. CDR3 protein: CASSSPGQYNEQFF. The CDR3, as DNA: TGTGCCAGCAGTTCCCCGGGACAGTACAATGAGCAGTTCTTC.

The V gene is TRBV6-6, the J gene TRBJ1-2; 8 nucleotides agree with TRBD1. Germline CDR1 is MNHNY and CDR2 is SVGAGI (reference sequence). The CDR3 consists of 11 residues. V shed 6 bases and J 9 bases; nucleotides not matched to a gene: 3. CDR3 loop: CASRTGERYTF. The CDR3 nucleotides read TGTGCCAGCAGGACAGGGGAACGCTACACCTTC.